This TCR beta chain was sequenced in a study of OX40 agonist ivuxolimab in advanced cancers. Broader study findings: The authors did not determine the antigen specificity of the expanded peripheral T cells.

Produced via immunoSEQ multiplex PCR; TCRdb's table is partial and in-frame only. The sample carries about 63,000 clones, around 93% recorded once. The V gene's germline CDR1 is SGDLS and CDR2 YYNGEE. CDR3 length: 13 residues. Trimming left V 3 bases short and J 0 bases short, with 6 bases between. A remark on this clone: The antigen is undetermined.

V is TRBV9 and J is TRBJ2-5; D call uncertain. This sample comprised CD4+ or CD8+ T cells sorted from blood, obtained in a trial of the OX40 agonist ivuxolimab. The clonotype comes from an adult with an advanced solid tumor such as melanoma, head and neck, liver or kidney cancer. The CDR3 DNA reads as TGTGCCAGCAGCGCCCCAAACCAAGAGACCCAGTACTTC. Its translation: CASSAPNQETQYF.